This is a list of T cell receptor beta chains from one sample in a study of blood T cell repertoires in COVID-19. Sequenced by immunoSEQ multiplex PCR; TCRdb stores in-frame clones only, minus some. The sample contains about 190,000 clones, roughly four fifths of which appear only once. What was sequenced was peripheral blood. The receptors come from a woman aged 70-85 years with active or convalescent COVID-19. CDR3s include the opening cysteine and the closing phenylalanine or tryptophan. A D gene is named only where the DNA matches it firmly. Some rows mark clone size as missing; the rest say once, few, many or name a class of expanded clone.

>TRBD2|-|TRBJ2-2|15|TRBV19
CASSTLAVNTGELFF
TGTGCCAGTAGTACACTAGCGGTAAACACCGGGGAGCTGTTTTTT
>-|many|TRBJ2-7|17|TRBV4-1
CASSQDPLESSTYEQYF
TGCGCCAGCAGCCAAGATCCCCTGGAGAGTTCTACTTACGAGCAGTACTTC
>-|-|TRBJ2-3|15|TRBV24-1
CATSDRRQWPDTQYF
TGTGCCACCAGTGACCGAAGACAGTGGCCAGATACGCAGTATTTT
>TRBD2|-|TRBJ2-5|16|TRBV3-1/TRBV3-2
CASSLGLAGGQETQYF
TGTGCCAGCAGCCTTGGACTAGCGGGAGGACAAGAGACCCAGTACTTC
>TRBD2|few|TRBJ2-7|17|TRBV2
CASSLLAGAPSGGEQYF
TGTGCCAGCAGCCTACTAGCGGGAGCCCCCTCGGGAGGGGAGCAGTACTTC
>TRBD1|-|TRBJ2-3|17|TRBV11-2
CASSRRGTGSGGDTQYF
TGTGCCAGCAGCCGCAGAGGGACAGGGTCAGGGGGGGATACGCAGTATTTT
>-|-|TRBJ2-7|14|TRBV27
CASSLSKGANEQYF
TGTGCCAGCAGTTTATCGAAAGGGGCGAACGAGCAGTACTTC
>-|-|TRBJ1-3|17|TRBV5-1
CASSSWALASSGNTIYF
TGCGCCAGCAGCTCCTGGGCCCTTGCCTCCTCTGGAAACACCATATATTTT
>TRBD1|-|TRBJ2-6|14|TRBV13
CASRRGGGANVLTF
TGTGCCAGCCGGCGAGGGGGCGGGGCCAACGTCCTGACTTTC
>TRBD1|-|TRBJ2-2|15|TRBV5-1
CASSWGTGMTGELFF
TGCGCCAGCAGCTGGGGGACAGGGATGACCGGGGAGCTGTTTTTT
>TRBD1|-|TRBJ1-6|15|TRBV6-5
CASRRDSSYNSPLHF
TGTGCCAGCAGGAGGGACAGCTCCTATAATTCACCCCTCCACTTT
>-|once|TRBJ2-1|14|TRBV5-1
CASSSPEGARGQFF
TGCGCCAGCAGCTCACCGGAGGGGGCCCGCGGGCAGTTCTTC
>TRBD2|-|TRBJ2-1|20|TRBV19
CASTGHTGLAGGRRYNEQFF
TGTGCCAGTACCGGCCATACGGGACTAGCGGGAGGCCGACGGTACAATGAGCAGTTCTTC
>-|-|TRBJ2-3|16|TRBV5-1
CASSPLGSGVTDTQYF
TGCGCCAGCAGCCCCCTGGGGTCCGGGGTCACAGATACGCAGTATTTT
>TRBD1|-|TRBJ2-2|14|TRBV5-1
CASSLGGGTGELFF
TGCGCCAGCAGCTTAGGGGGCGGTACCGGGGAGCTGTTTTTT
>-|-|TRBJ2-2|16|TRBV11-2
CASTSLRGRNTGELFF
TGTGCCAGCACCTCCTTAAGAGGGCGGAACACCGGGGAGCTGTTTTTT
>TRBD1|-|TRBJ1-1|13|TRBV19
CASSNRDSELAFF
TGTGCCAGTAGTAACCGGGACAGTGAGTTGGCTTTCTTT
>TRBD1|-|TRBJ1-2|13|TRBV5-1
CASSRDRSYGYTF
TGCGCCAGCAGCCGGGACAGGAGCTATGGCTACACCTTC
>-|once|TRBJ2-3|16|TRBV5-1
CASSFGRGGRTDTQYF
TGCGCCAGCAGCTTCGGGCGGGGAGGAAGAACAGATACGCAGTATTTT
>-|-|TRBJ1-2|18|TRBV28
CASSLKVWYQGPGAGYTF
TGTGCCAGCAGTTTGAAGGTTTGGTATCAGGGGCCAGGGGCTGGCTACACCTTC
>TRBD2|-|TRBJ2-1|15|TRBV6-2/TRBV6-3
CASSPGGAWGNEQFF
TGTGCCAGCAGCCCGGGGGGGGCGTGGGGCAATGAGCAGTTCTTC
>TRBD1|-|TRBJ1-5|14|TRBV28
CASTQTGGLQPQHF
TGTGCCAGCACCCAAACAGGGGGCCTGCAGCCCCAGCATTTT
>TRBD2|-|TRBJ2-1|19|TRBV6-4
CASLHRTSGSQSSYNEQFF
TGTGCCAGCCTGCACCGGACTAGCGGGAGCCAGAGCTCCTACAATGAGCAGTTCTTC
>TRBD2|-|TRBJ2-7|15|TRBV9
CASSPWGAGTSEQYF
TGTGCCAGCAGCCCCTGGGGAGCGGGAACGAGTGAGCAGTACTTC
>-|-|TRBJ1-5|16|TRBV19
CASSISAGTRNQPQHF
TGTGCCAGTAGTATTTCAGCAGGGACACGCAATCAGCCCCAGCATTTT
>-|once|TRBJ1-6|16|TRBV3-1/TRBV3-2
CASSLGLSSYNSPLHF
TGTGCCAGCAGCCTTGGACTGAGCTCCTATAATTCACCCCTCCACTTT
>-|-|TRBJ2-1|12|TRBV15
CATSRDRGFQFF
TGTGCCACCAGCAGAGATAGGGGGTTTCAGTTCTTC
>TRBD2|-|TRBJ2-7|15|TRBV7-3
CASSSQASGINEQYF
TGTGCCAGCAGCTCACAGGCTAGCGGGATAAACGAGCAGTACTTC
>-|-|TRBJ2-1|12|TRBV19
CASSTRGNEQFF
TGTGCCAGTAGTACCAGAGGCAATGAGCAGTTCTTC
>TRBD1|-|TRBJ1-4|15|TRBV25-1
CASRETGERNEKLFF
TGTGCCAGCAGGGAAACAGGGGAGCGGAATGAAAAACTGTTTTTT
>-|-|TRBJ1-2|15|TRBV4-1
CASSPQGLGDYGYTF
TGCGCCAGCAGCCCACAGGGTCTTGGCGACTATGGCTACACCTTC
>-|-|TRBJ2-1|18|TRBV6-2/TRBV6-3
CASSYLPLTKPHENEQFF
TGTGCCAGCAGTTACCTCCCCCTAACCAAACCTCACGAGAATGAGCAGTTCTTC
>-|-|TRBJ2-7|16|TRBV28
CASSLYGELGSYEQYF
TGTGCCAGCAGTTTATATGGGGAGTTGGGCTCCTACGAGCAGTACTTC